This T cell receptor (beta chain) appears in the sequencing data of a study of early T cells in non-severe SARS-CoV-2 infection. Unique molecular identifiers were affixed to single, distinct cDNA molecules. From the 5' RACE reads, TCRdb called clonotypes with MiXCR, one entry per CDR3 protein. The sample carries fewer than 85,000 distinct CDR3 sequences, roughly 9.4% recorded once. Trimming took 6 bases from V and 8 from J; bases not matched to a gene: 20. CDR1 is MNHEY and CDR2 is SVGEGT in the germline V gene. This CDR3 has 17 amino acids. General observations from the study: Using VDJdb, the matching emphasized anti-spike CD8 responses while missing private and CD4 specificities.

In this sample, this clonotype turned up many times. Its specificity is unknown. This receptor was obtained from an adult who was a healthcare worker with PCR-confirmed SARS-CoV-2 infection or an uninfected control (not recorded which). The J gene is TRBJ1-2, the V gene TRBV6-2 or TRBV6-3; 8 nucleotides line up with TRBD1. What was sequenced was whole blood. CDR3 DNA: TGTGCCAGCAGGAGCCGGGACAGGATTTTTCAAACCAGAGGCTACACCTTC. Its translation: CASRSRDRIFQTRGYTF.